In its sample, the clone carrying this T cell receptor (beta chain) was seen many times. Its antigen is not known. An end of the junction does not agree with germline; a read error may underlie this. Germline lookup yields CDR1 SEHNR and CDR2 FQNEAQ (reference sequence). The CDR3 has 11 amino acids. These data come from a study of metastatic and nonmetastatic thyroid tumors. Overall study: Malignant thyroid and benign thyroid patients provided blood and tumor or nodule tissue whose repertoires were compared.

Study conclusions and caveats: For both blood and tumor, malignant thyroid tumors reportedly showed significantly higher TCR beta diversity than benign nodules did.

All patients reached thyroid surgery having received no treatment beforehand. Authors' methods: Between-group CDR3 differences, defined by clinicopathological status, yielded a distant-metastasis classifier for papillary thyroid cancer. TCRdb re-called clones via MiXCR from the PCR reads. TCRdb, not the authors, supplied the V and J calls. Here the sample spans 15,000 to 20,000 clones, roughly 34% being singletons. The V and J genes are TRBV7-9 and TRBJ2-5; D unclear. The sequenced sample was tumor tissue. This sequence originates from a male donor with papillary thyroid cancer or a benign thyroid nodule (not recorded which). Some clones in this sample may be carry-over from other donors' samples. CDR3 bases: TGTGCCAGCAGCTTAGGCGGCCCTTGGAACTTC. Protein sequence: CASSLGGPWNF.